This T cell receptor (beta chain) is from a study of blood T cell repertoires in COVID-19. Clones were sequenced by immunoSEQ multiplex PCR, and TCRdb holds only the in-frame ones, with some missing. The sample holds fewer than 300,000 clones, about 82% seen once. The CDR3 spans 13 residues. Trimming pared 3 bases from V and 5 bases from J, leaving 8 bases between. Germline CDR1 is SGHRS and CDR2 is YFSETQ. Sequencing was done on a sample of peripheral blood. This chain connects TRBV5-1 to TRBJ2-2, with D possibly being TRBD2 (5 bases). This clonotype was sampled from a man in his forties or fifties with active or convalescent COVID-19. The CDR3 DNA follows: TGCGCCAGCAGCTCGTCGGGAACCGGGGAGCTGTTTTTT. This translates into CASSSSGTGELFF.